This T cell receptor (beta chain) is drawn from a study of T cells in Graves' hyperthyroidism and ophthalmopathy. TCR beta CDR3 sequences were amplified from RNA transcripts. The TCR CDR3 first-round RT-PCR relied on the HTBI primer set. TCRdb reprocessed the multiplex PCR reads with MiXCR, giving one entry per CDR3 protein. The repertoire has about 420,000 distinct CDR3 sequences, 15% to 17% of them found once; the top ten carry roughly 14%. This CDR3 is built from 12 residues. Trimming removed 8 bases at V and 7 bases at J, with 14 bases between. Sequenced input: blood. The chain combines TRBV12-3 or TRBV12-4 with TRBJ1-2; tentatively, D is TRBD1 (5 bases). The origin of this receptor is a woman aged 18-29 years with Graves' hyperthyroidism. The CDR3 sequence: CASVQPGSGYTF. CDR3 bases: TGTGCCAGCGTTCAACCAGGGAGTGGCTACACCTTC.